A selection of T cell receptor beta chains follows, all from one sample in a study of T cell changes during pregnancy in multiple sclerosis. Sequencing was performed with immunoSEQ multiplex PCR; in TCRdb, only in-frame clones are kept and a portion is missing. Of 100,000 to 110,000 clones detected, approximately 90% appear once; the ten largest clones hold just under 2%. The sample was peripheral blood, taken after pregnancy. Receptors originate from a female donor with multiple sclerosis, enrolled in a pregnancy study. CDR3s leave out the opening cysteine and the closing phenylalanine or tryptophan. D genes are given only for firm matches.

13 NA TRBJ2-7 TRBV6-5 ASSEKRPGPYEQY
10 TRBD1 TRBJ1-1 TRBV10-3 ANGQGGTEAF
13 TRBD1 TRBJ1-6 TRBV6-5 ASSRRDRSNSPLH
12 NA TRBJ2-7 TRBV5-1 ASSLADRPSTQY
13 NA TRBJ1-3 TRBV5-1 ASSLSGQIGNTIY
14 TRBD1 TRBJ1-1 TRBV6-5 ASSWDRQGKRSEAF
13 TRBD1 TRBJ1-6 TRBV6-1 ASRAGGSYNSPLH
10 NA TRBJ1-1 TRBV29-1 SAADGDTEAF
14 TRBD1 TRBJ1-6 TRBV7-2 ASSLIPGQGNSPLH
11 TRBD1 TRBJ1-6 TRBV29-1 SVAGTGDGALH
14 NA TRBJ1-3 TRBV5-1 ASRGQPSSSGNTIY
14 TRBD2 TRBJ2-7 TRBV6-5 ASSYSTSGGTYEQY
13 NA TRBJ1-1 TRBV30 AWKPGGASNTEAF
17 NA TRBJ1-2 TRBV19 ASSIGHRSRKGDNYGYT
13 TRBD1 TRBJ1-4 TRBV7-6 ASSSGTGSNEKLF
10 TRBD1 TRBJ1-1 TRBV29-1 SARTGETEAF
17 NA TRBJ1-2 TRBV5-1 ASSLDLTSKPPRYDGYT
12 NA TRBJ2-1 TRBV15 ATSRHGQNNEQF
13 NA TRBJ2-6 TRBV28 ASSLKGMGANVLT
11 TRBD1 TRBJ1-4 TRBV2 ASSDRGYWKLF
11 NA TRBJ2-2 TRBV6-5 ASSYGGSGELF
14 TRBD1 TRBJ1-1 TRBV28 ASGPTGDLLNTEAF
13 TRBD2 TRBJ2-5 TRBV28 ASSLLPSGRETQY
12 TRBD1 TRBJ2-7 TRBV9 ASSAGQLPYEQY
13 TRBD2 TRBJ2-1 TRBV11-2 ASSLGTSQYNEQF
9 TRBD2 TRBJ2-1 TRBV29-1 SARIGTSGF
14 TRBD1 TRBJ2-7 TRBV12-5 ASGPLAGQGFHEQY
10 TRBD1 TRBJ2-7 TRBV28 ATGTGIYEQY